Listed below are T cell receptor beta chains from one sample, sequenced in a study of OX40 agonist ivuxolimab in advanced cancers. The protocol was immunoSEQ multiplex PCR, while the TCRdb copy is restricted to in-frame clones and leaves out a portion. The sample yields some 94,000 clones, approximately 92% seen once. Sample: CD4+ or CD8+ T cells sorted from blood, taken in a trial of the OX40 agonist ivuxolimab. These receptors came from an adult with an advanced solid tumor such as melanoma, head and neck, liver or kidney cancer. CDR3s include the opening cysteine and the closing phenylalanine or tryptophan. Each record gives: CDR3 protein, J gene, clone size, V gene. Clone size appears in some rows only: once, few, many, or a class for an expanded clone.

CDR3 protein: CASSNNMNTEALF; J gene: TRBJ1-1; clone size: once; V gene: TRBV7-3
CDR3 protein: CASSVTNSNYGYTF; J gene: TRBJ1-2; clone size: -; V gene: TRBV9
CDR3 protein: CASSQDREGANEKLFF; J gene: TRBJ1-4; clone size: -; V gene: TRBV4-1
CDR3 protein: CASSSGWREPSNEQFF; J gene: TRBJ2-1; clone size: -; V gene: TRBV14
CDR3 protein: CASSQDRTSGSYNEQFF; J gene: TRBJ2-1; clone size: -; V gene: TRBV4-1
CDR3 protein: CASSFGGGAYEQYF; J gene: TRBJ2-7; clone size: -; V gene: TRBV27
CDR3 protein: CASSESPHYGYTF; J gene: TRBJ1-2; clone size: -; V gene: TRBV6-1
CDR3 protein: CASSSYIETYNEQFF; J gene: TRBJ2-1; clone size: -; V gene: TRBV5-1
CDR3 protein: CASSWVTNTGELFF; J gene: TRBJ2-2; clone size: -; V gene: TRBV27
CDR3 protein: CASSIVEGTSNTEAFF; J gene: TRBJ1-1; clone size: -; V gene: TRBV5-5
CDR3 protein: CASSLDQGVYNEQFF; J gene: TRBJ2-1; clone size: -; V gene: TRBV7-9
CDR3 protein: CASSLAGQGVNYGYTF; J gene: TRBJ1-2; clone size: -; V gene: TRBV27
CDR3 protein: CASSSGISTDTQYF; J gene: TRBJ2-3; clone size: -; V gene: TRBV25-1
CDR3 protein: CAWSDWSAGTSSGANVLTF; J gene: TRBJ2-6; clone size: -; V gene: TRBV30
CDR3 protein: CASSSIAGEQFF; J gene: TRBJ2-1; clone size: -; V gene: TRBV5-5
CDR3 protein: CASSLEVTGAYEQYF; J gene: TRBJ2-7; clone size: -; V gene: TRBV11-2
CDR3 protein: CASSLVQEQFF; J gene: TRBJ2-1; clone size: -; V gene: TRBV5-6
CDR3 protein: CASSLATGRGQPQHF; J gene: TRBJ1-5; clone size: -; V gene: TRBV27
CDR3 protein: CASSLTGTSGSTDTQYF; J gene: TRBJ2-3; clone size: -; V gene: TRBV27
CDR3 protein: CASSLYPDTEAFF; J gene: TRBJ1-1; clone size: -; V gene: TRBV27
CDR3 protein: CASSPGTVSSYEQYF; J gene: TRBJ2-7; clone size: -; V gene: TRBV5-6
CDR3 protein: CASSPRDLYTIQYF; J gene: TRBJ2-4; clone size: -; V gene: TRBV4-1
CDR3 protein: CASRGRLGPNTEAFF; J gene: TRBJ1-1; clone size: once; V gene: TRBV27
CDR3 protein: CASSLSVTDTQYF; J gene: TRBJ2-3; clone size: -; V gene: TRBV5-4
CDR3 protein: CASTLGLYNEQFF; J gene: TRBJ2-1; clone size: -; V gene: TRBV28
CDR3 protein: CASSQTPARQPQHF; J gene: TRBJ1-5; clone size: -; V gene: TRBV4-1
CDR3 protein: CASSSFKPGEDTEAFF; J gene: TRBJ1-1; clone size: -; V gene: TRBV11-2
CDR3 protein: CASSVRRTGGADTQYF; J gene: TRBJ2-3; clone size: -; V gene: TRBV9
CDR3 protein: CATSDTQYF; J gene: TRBJ2-3; clone size: -; V gene: TRBV6-1
CDR3 protein: CASSAWTDRNTEAFF; J gene: TRBJ1-1; clone size: -; V gene: TRBV27
CDR3 protein: CASSVDQGGNYGYTF; J gene: TRBJ1-2; clone size: -; V gene: TRBV9
CDR3 protein: CASSQDGGVVMVRFF; J gene: TRBJ2-1; clone size: -; V gene: TRBV4-1
CDR3 protein: CASSFLAEVGNEQFF; J gene: TRBJ2-1; clone size: -; V gene: TRBV27
CDR3 protein: CASNQGFGNTIYF; J gene: TRBJ1-3; clone size: -; V gene: TRBV6-1
CDR3 protein: CASSYSKAHSEAFF; J gene: TRBJ1-1; clone size: -; V gene: TRBV6-5
CDR3 protein: CAIRSDRVGRDTDTQYF; J gene: TRBJ2-3; clone size: -; V gene: TRBV10-3
CDR3 protein: CASSVARQILNQPQHF; J gene: TRBJ1-5; clone size: -; V gene: TRBV19
CDR3 protein: CASSIGTGTTGELFF; J gene: TRBJ2-2; clone size: -; V gene: TRBV19
CDR3 protein: CSVEGRGYTEAFF; J gene: TRBJ1-1; clone size: -; V gene: TRBV29-1
CDR3 protein: CASGGTSGVPPKETQYF; J gene: TRBJ2-5; clone size: -; V gene: TRBV12-5
CDR3 protein: CASSDWANTGELFF; J gene: TRBJ2-2; clone size: -; V gene: TRBV6-4
CDR3 protein: CASRGGGTEAFF; J gene: TRBJ1-1; clone size: -; V gene: TRBV27
CDR3 protein: CASSWTSGRARETQYF; J gene: TRBJ2-5; clone size: -; V gene: TRBV5-1
CDR3 protein: CASSHWAGEAPTDTQYF; J gene: TRBJ2-3; clone size: -; V gene: TRBV4-1
CDR3 protein: CASSLNPGALSYEQYF; J gene: TRBJ2-7; clone size: -; V gene: TRBV19
CDR3 protein: CASTNPVLAKNIQYF; J gene: TRBJ2-4; clone size: -; V gene: TRBV28
CDR3 protein: CASSFSRLPLGVQETQYF; J gene: TRBJ2-5; clone size: -; V gene: TRBV7-6
CDR3 protein: CASSPTGGSNQPQHF; J gene: TRBJ1-5; clone size: -; V gene: TRBV6-6
CDR3 protein: CATHRDSGHGNQPQHF; J gene: TRBJ1-5; clone size: -; V gene: TRBV19
CDR3 protein: CASTPAGVYEQYF; J gene: TRBJ2-7; clone size: -; V gene: TRBV10-2
CDR3 protein: CASSEVDPNYGYTF; J gene: TRBJ1-2; clone size: -; V gene: TRBV2
CDR3 protein: CATWDGDYEQYF; J gene: TRBJ2-7; clone size: -; V gene: TRBV15
CDR3 protein: CASSSVGGWNEQFF; J gene: TRBJ2-1; clone size: -; V gene: TRBV11-2
CDR3 protein: CASSQDGLLPTDTQYF; J gene: TRBJ2-3; clone size: -; V gene: TRBV5-1
CDR3 protein: CASSVAIQGAYNEQFF; J gene: TRBJ2-1; clone size: -; V gene: TRBV9
CDR3 protein: CASSLGGLDYGYTF; J gene: TRBJ1-2; clone size: -; V gene: TRBV5-6
CDR3 protein: CASSLSGPNEQYF; J gene: TRBJ2-7; clone size: -; V gene: TRBV28
CDR3 protein: CASSQEPFFFTGSTYTGELFF; J gene: TRBJ2-2; clone size: once; V gene: TRBV4-1
CDR3 protein: CASSEGLPEAFF; J gene: TRBJ1-1; clone size: -; V gene: TRBV10-2